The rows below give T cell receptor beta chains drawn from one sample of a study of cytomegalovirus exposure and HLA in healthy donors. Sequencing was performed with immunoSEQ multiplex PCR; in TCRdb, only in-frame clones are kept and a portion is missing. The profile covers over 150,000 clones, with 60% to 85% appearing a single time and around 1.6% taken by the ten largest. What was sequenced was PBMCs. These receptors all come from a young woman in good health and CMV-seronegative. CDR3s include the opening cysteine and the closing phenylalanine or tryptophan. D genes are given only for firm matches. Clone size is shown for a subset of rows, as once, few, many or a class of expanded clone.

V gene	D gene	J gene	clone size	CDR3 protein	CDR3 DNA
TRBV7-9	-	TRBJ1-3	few	CASSTQQGWTSGNTIYF	TGTGCCAGCAGCACGCAACAGGGTTGGACCTCTGGAAACACCATATATTTT
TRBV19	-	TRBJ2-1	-	CASSMGRHRTTYNEQFF	TGTGCCAGTAGTATGGGGAGACACCGGACGACCTACAATGAGCAGTTCTTC
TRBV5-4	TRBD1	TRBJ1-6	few	CASSDRTGGAYNSPLHF	TGTGCCAGCAGCGACCGGACAGGGGGCGCTTATAATTCACCCCTCCACTTT
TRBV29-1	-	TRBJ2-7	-	CSVYQRVGYEQYF	TGCAGCGTTTATCAGAGGGTGGGCTACGAGCAGTACTTC
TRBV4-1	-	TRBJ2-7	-	CASSQDWAASYEQYF	TGCGCCAGCAGCCAAGATTGGGCAGCTTCCTACGAGCAGTACTTC
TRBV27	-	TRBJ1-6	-	CASSLGTGSPLHF	TGTGCCAGCAGTCTAGGGACTGGTTCACCCCTCCACTTT
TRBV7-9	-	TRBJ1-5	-	CASSPRGGNQPQHF	TGTGCCAGCAGCCCGCGGGGTGGCAATCAGCCCCAGCATTTT
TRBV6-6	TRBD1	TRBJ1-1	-	CASSYPGQLNTEAFF	TGTGCCAGCAGTTACCCGGGACAGCTTAACACTGAAGCTTTCTTT
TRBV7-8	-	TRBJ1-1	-	CASSWGELSTEAFF	TGTGCCAGCAGCTGGGGGGAGTTGAGCACTGAAGCTTTCTTT
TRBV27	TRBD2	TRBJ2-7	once	CASSKLAGESYEQYF	TGTGCCAGCAGTAAACTAGCGGGTGAAAGCTACGAGCAGTACTTC
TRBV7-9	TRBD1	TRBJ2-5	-	CASQWTGVGETQYF	TGTGCCAGCCAATGGACAGGGGTCGGGGAGACCCAGTACTTC
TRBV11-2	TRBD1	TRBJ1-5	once	CASSLYTGESGEPQHF	TGTGCCAGCAGCTTGTATACAGGGGAGAGTGGCGAGCCCCAGCATTTT
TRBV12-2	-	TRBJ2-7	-	CASRLADSPYEQYF	TGTGCAAGTCGCTTAGCGGACAGTCCCTACGAGCAGTACTTC
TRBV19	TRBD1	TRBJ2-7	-	CATSDRGLYEQYF	TGTGCCACCTCAGACAGGGGGTTATACGAGCAGTACTTC
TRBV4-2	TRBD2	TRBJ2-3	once	CASSQAQLAGGTDTQYF	TGTGCCAGCAGCCAAGCCCAACTAGCGGGAGGCACAGATACGCAGTATTTT
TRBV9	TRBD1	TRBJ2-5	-	CASSVAGRGRETQYF	TGTGCCAGCAGCGTAGCAGGCAGGGGGCGAGAGACCCAGTACTTC
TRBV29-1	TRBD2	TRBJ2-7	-	CSVEGLAGGLGGEQYF	TGCAGCGTTGAAGGGCTAGCGGGAGGGTTAGGTGGCGAGCAGTACTTC
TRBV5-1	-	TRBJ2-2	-	CASSTPDTYTGELFF	TGCGCCAGCAGCACCCCGGACACCTACACCGGGGAGCTGTTTTTT
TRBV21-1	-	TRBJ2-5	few	CASSKERCLAEWSYQETQYF	TGTGCCAGCAGCAAAGAAAGGTGTCTAGCGGAGTGGTCTTACCAAGAGACCCAGTACTTC
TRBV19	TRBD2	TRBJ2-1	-	CASRLAGGSYNEQFF	TGTGCCAGTAGACTAGCGGGAGGCTCCTACAATGAGCAGTTCTTC
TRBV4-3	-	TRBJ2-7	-	CASSQEVQFPYEQYF	TGCGCCAGCAGCCAAGAGGTACAATTCCCGTACGAGCAGTACTTC
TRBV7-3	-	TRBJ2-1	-	CASSLEPGGTVSEQFF	TGTGCCAGCAGCTTAGAGCCCGGCGGGACGGTCTCTGAGCAGTTCTTC
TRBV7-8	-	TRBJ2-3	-	CASRNSGSSTDTQYF	TGTGCCAGCAGAAATAGCGGTTCTAGCACAGATACGCAGTATTTT
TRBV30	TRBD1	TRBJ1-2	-	CAWSEFGQGGFYGYTF	TGTGCCTGGAGTGAATTTGGACAGGGGGGGTTTTATGGCTACACCTTC
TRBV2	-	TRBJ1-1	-	CASNPGTEAFF	TGTGCCAGCAATCCGGGCACTGAAGCTTTCTTT
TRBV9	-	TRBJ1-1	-	CASSVDQGGTEAFF	TGTGCCAGCAGCGTAGATCAGGGTGGCACTGAAGCTTTCTTT
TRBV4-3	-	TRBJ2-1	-	CASSSRAGNEQFF	TGCGCCAGCAGCTCCCGTGCGGGCAATGAGCAGTTCTTC
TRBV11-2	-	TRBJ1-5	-	CASSLGAGQPQHF	TGTGCCAGCAGCTTGGGGGCAGGTCAGCCCCAGCATTTT
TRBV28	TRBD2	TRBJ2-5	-	CASSTTSGIQETQYF	TGTGCCAGCAGTACCACTAGCGGGATACAAGAGACCCAGTACTTC
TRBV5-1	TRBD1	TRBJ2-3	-	CASSSTGTGGGDTQYF	TGCGCCAGCAGCTCGACCGGGACAGGGGGCGGAGATACGCAGTATTTT
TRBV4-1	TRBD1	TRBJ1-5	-	CASSQDLGEGGQGRAPNQPQHF	TGCGCCAGCAGCCAAGATTTAGGGGAAGGCGGACAGGGACGCGCTCCCAATCAGCCCCAGCATTTT
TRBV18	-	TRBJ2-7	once	CASSPPAGDSYEQYF	TGTGCCAGCTCACCACCGGCAGGGGACTCCTACGAGCAGTACTTC
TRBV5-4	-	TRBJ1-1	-	CASSLGDTEAFF	TGTGCCAGCAGCTTGGGCGACACTGAAGCTTTCTTT
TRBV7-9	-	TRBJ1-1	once	CASSLALSKAFF	TGTGCCAGCAGCTTAGCGCTAAGTAAAGCTTTCTTT
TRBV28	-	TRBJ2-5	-	CASSFPAGETQYF	TGTGCCAGCAGTTTCCCTGCAGGGGAGACCCAGTACTTC
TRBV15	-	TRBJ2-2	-	CATSYSKAGELFF	TGTGCCACCAGCTACAGCAAAGCCGGGGAGCTGTTTTTT
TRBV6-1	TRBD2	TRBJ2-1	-	CASSGSGRASGEQFF	TGTGCCAGCAGTGGAAGCGGGAGGGCCTCAGGTGAGCAGTTCTTC
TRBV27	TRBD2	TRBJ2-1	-	CASNRAGGPVVQFF	TGTGCCAGCAACCGAGCGGGAGGGCCGGTGGTTCAGTTCTTC
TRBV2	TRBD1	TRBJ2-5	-	CASSGDRARETQYF	TGTGCCAGCAGTGGGGACAGGGCACGGGAGACCCAGTACTTC
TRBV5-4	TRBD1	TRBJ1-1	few	CASSLGQGRTTEAFF	TGTGCCAGCAGCTTGGGACAGGGCCGAACAACTGAAGCTTTCTTT
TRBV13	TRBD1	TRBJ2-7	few	CASSSHRQGATEQYF	TGTGCCAGCAGCTCCCACAGACAGGGGGCAACAGAGCAGTACTTC
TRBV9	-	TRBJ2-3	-	CASSVGRGASGDTQYF	TGTGCCAGCAGCGTAGGGAGGGGGGCTAGCGGAGATACGCAGTATTTT
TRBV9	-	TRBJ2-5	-	CASSVRGWETQYF	TGTGCCAGCAGCGTCAGGGGCTGGGAGACCCAGTACTTC
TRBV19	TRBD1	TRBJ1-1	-	CASSKRTGGNTEAFF	TGTGCCAGTAGTAAAAGGACAGGGGGGAACACTGAAGCTTTCTTT
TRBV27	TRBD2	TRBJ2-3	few	CASSFLRERSDTQYF	TGTGCCAGCAGTTTTCTGCGGGAGCGGTCAGATACGCAGTATTTT
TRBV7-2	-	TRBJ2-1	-	CASSLGWVRVASNNEQFF	TGTGCCAGCAGCTTAGGTTGGGTGAGGGTTGCAAGCAACAATGAGCAGTTCTTC
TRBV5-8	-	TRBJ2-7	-	CASSLGGYEQYF	TGTGCCAGCAGCTTAGGGGGCTACGAGCAGTACTTC
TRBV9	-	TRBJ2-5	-	CASSVGSGNTQETQYF	TGTGCCAGCAGCGTAGGTTCCGGGAATACCCAAGAGACCCAGTACTTC
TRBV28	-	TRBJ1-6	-	CASSTKRNSPLHF	TGTGCCAGCAGTACGAAGAGAAATTCACCCCTCCACTTT
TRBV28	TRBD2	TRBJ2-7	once	CASSLAGNSYEQYF	TGTGCCAGCAGTCTAGCGGGGAACTCCTACGAGCAGTACTTC
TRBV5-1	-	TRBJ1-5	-	CASSLEGGGVGQPQHF	TGCGCCAGCAGCTTGGAGGGCGGGGGTGTAGGGCAGCCCCAGCATTTT